This TCR beta chain comes out of a study of T cells in Graves' hyperthyroidism and ophthalmopathy. Study as a whole: Blood was drawn when the patient was first diagnosed and still untreated. Study results and limitations: Most expanded thyroid clonotypes above 0.001 also appeared in blood.

Note on this clonotype: Its antigen is as yet unknown. A clone one base away is much larger, so this may be a read error. In this CDR3 the conserved last residue, phenylalanine or tryptophan, is missing, so a read error is likely.

What was amplified from RNA transcripts were TCR beta CDR3 regions. HTBI primers were the set used in a first-round RT-PCR of the TCR CDR3. TCRdb re-analysed the multiplex PCR reads in MiXCR, keeping a single row per CDR3 protein. The sample contains hundreds of thousands of distinct CDR3 sequences, about 16% of which appear only once. Clinical Activity Scores of at least 3, NOSPECS grades of at least 4 and durations under 3 months characterized ophthalmopathy patients. Investigators excluded patients with uncontrolled infection, other autoimmune disease, pregnancy or lactation. From germline, CDR1 is MDHEN and CDR2 SYDVKM. CDR3 length: 17 amino acids. V lost 5 bases and J lost 0, with 17 bases in between.

Sequencing was performed on blood. This chain connects TRBV28 to TRBJ1-5; possibly TRBD1 for D (5 bases). The sequence derives from a woman between 40 and 50 years old with Graves' ophthalmopathy. For the CDR3, the DNA is TGTGCCAGCAGTCCTCTCGTGGGGGGGAGTAGCAATCAGCCCCAGCATTTG. This gives the protein CASSPLVGGSSNQPQHL.